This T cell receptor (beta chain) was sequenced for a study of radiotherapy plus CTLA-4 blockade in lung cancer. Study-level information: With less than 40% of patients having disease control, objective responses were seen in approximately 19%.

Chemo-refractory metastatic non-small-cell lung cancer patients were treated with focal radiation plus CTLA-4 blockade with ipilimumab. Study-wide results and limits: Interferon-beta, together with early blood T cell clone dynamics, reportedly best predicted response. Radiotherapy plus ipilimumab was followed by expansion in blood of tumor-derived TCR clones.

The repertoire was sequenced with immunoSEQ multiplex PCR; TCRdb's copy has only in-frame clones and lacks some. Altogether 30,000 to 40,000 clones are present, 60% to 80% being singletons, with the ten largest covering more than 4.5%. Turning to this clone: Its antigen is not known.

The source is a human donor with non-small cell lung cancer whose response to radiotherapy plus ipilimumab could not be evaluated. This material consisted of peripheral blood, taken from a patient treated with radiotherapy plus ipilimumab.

CDR3 sequence: CASSPPSGRVDTQYF. The DNA of the CDR3 is TGTGCCAGCTCACCACCGAGCGGGAGGGTGGATACGCAGTATTTT. The chain joins TRBV18 to TRBJ2-3; 10 positions match TRBD2. The V gene end was trimmed by 0 bases and the J gene end by 6 bases; junction bases not matched to a gene: 3. The CDR3 extends over 15 amino acids. Germline CDR1 is KGHSH and CDR2 is LQKENI.